This T cell receptor beta chain was captured in a study of control samples from healthy donors and cancer patients. The repertoire was sequenced with immunoSEQ multiplex PCR; TCRdb's copy has only in-frame clones and lacks some. The sample has 100,000 or so clones, 92% seen once. V lost 4 bases and J lost 3, with 12 bases in between. CDR1 is MGHRA and CDR2 is YSYEKL in the germline V gene. The CDR3 covers 14 residues. This receptor was taken from a woman aged 18-29 years in good health. Sequencing was done on a sample of blood. The rearrangement joins TRBV4-1 to TRBJ1-2; D is ambiguous. The CDR3 bases are TGCGCCAGCAGCCCCGGTCCCCGCCACTATGGCTACACCTTC. As protein: CASSPGPRHYGYTF.